This is a list of T cell receptor beta chains from one sample in a study of control samples from healthy donors and cancer patients. Sequencing used immunoSEQ multiplex PCR; TCRdb keeps in-frame clones, though not all of them. The sample contains 130,000 or so clones, over 85% of which appear only once. Sequenced input: PBMCs. All receptors derive from a man aged 45-65 years with head and neck cancer. Each CDR3 is given with its conserved first and last residue. Each record gives: V gene, J gene, clone size, D gene, CDR3 protein, CDR3 DNA. The D gene is left open where the match is weak. Clone size, where shown, is once, few, many, or a class for clones that have expanded.

v_call: TRBV6-1; j_call: TRBJ1-4; clone_size: few; d_call: NA; cdr3_aa: CASSDRGARGEKLFF; cdr3_nt: TGTGCCAGCAGTGATCGGGGGGCTCGGGGTGAAAAACTGTTTTTT
v_call: TRBV7-2; j_call: TRBJ1-5; clone_size: once; d_call: NA; cdr3_aa: CASSFGGYSNQPQHF; cdr3_nt: TGTGCCAGCAGCTTTGGGGGGTATAGCAATCAGCCCCAGCATTTT
v_call: TRBV7-9; j_call: TRBJ1-1; clone_size: NA; d_call: TRBD1; cdr3_aa: CASSTTGGGGSEAFF; cdr3_nt: TGTGCCAGCAGCACCACAGGGGGCGGCGGTTCTGAAGCTTTCTTT
v_call: TRBV19; j_call: TRBJ2-5; clone_size: once; d_call: TRBD2; cdr3_aa: CASSLNGGRETQYF; cdr3_nt: TGTGCCAGTAGTCTTAACGGGGGGAGGGAGACCCAGTACTTC
v_call: TRBV7-6; j_call: TRBJ2-5; clone_size: NA; d_call: NA; cdr3_aa: CASSWRYQETQYF; cdr3_nt: TGTGCCAGCAGCTGGCGGTACCAAGAGACCCAGTACTTC
v_call: TRBV6-6; j_call: TRBJ2-7; clone_size: once; d_call: TRBD2; cdr3_aa: CASSYSNGLAGFGQYF; cdr3_nt: TGTGCCAGCAGTTACTCAAATGGACTAGCGGGATTTGGGCAGTACTTC
v_call: TRBV7-9; j_call: TRBJ1-4; clone_size: NA; d_call: TRBD1; cdr3_aa: CASTSGGHGEKLFF; cdr3_nt: TGTGCCAGCACCTCAGGGGGGCATGGAGAAAAACTGTTTTTT
v_call: TRBV29-1; j_call: TRBJ2-7; clone_size: NA; d_call: TRBD1; cdr3_aa: CSVEGTGSTYEQYF; cdr3_nt: TGCAGCGTTGAAGGGACAGGGAGCACCTACGAGCAGTACTTC
v_call: TRBV10-3; j_call: TRBJ2-1; clone_size: NA; d_call: NA; cdr3_aa: CAAGLALNEQFF; cdr3_nt: TGTGCCGCCGGGCTAGCGCTGAATGAGCAGTTCTTC
v_call: TRBV6-5; j_call: TRBJ1-1; clone_size: NA; d_call: NA; cdr3_aa: CASVQTGARGEAFF; cdr3_nt: TGTGCCAGCGTCCAAACGGGGGCGCGGGGTGAAGCTTTCTTT
v_call: TRBV30; j_call: TRBJ2-7; clone_size: NA; d_call: TRBD2; cdr3_aa: CAWSVLLAGGEQYF; cdr3_nt: TGTGCCTGGAGTGTGCTACTAGCGGGGGGAGAGCAGTACTTC
v_call: TRBV11-2; j_call: TRBJ2-1; clone_size: NA; d_call: TRBD1; cdr3_aa: CASSSGQEYNEQFF; cdr3_nt: TGTGCCAGCAGCTCGGGACAGGAATACAATGAGCAGTTCTTC
v_call: TRBV5-1; j_call: TRBJ2-1; clone_size: NA; d_call: TRBD1; cdr3_aa: CASSATGTGGWNEQFF; cdr3_nt: TGCGCCAGCAGCGCTACCGGGACAGGGGGTTGGAATGAGCAGTTCTTC
v_call: TRBV19; j_call: TRBJ1-1; clone_size: NA; d_call: TRBD1; cdr3_aa: CASSIDTGQGSEAFF; cdr3_nt: TGTGCCAGTAGTATAGATACGGGACAGGGCAGTGAAGCTTTCTTT
v_call: TRBV28; j_call: TRBJ2-2; clone_size: NA; d_call: NA; cdr3_aa: CASSSWDTGELFF; cdr3_nt: TGTGCCAGCAGTTCTTGGGACACCGGGGAGCTGTTTTTT
v_call: TRBV5-1; j_call: TRBJ2-2; clone_size: NA; d_call: TRBD2; cdr3_aa: CASSLAGGSTGELFF; cdr3_nt: TGCGCCAGCAGCTTGGCGGGGGGGTCCACCGGGGAGCTGTTTTTT
v_call: TRBV6-5; j_call: TRBJ2-7; clone_size: NA; d_call: TRBD1; cdr3_aa: CASRLPGQGYEQYF; cdr3_nt: TGTGCCAGCAGACTCCCGGGACAGGGTTACGAGCAGTACTTC
v_call: TRBV10-3; j_call: TRBJ2-4; clone_size: NA; d_call: NA; cdr3_aa: CATRFPGENIQYF; cdr3_nt: TGTGCCACTCGTTTCCCGGGAGAAAACATTCAGTACTTC
v_call: TRBV19; j_call: TRBJ1-1; clone_size: NA; d_call: NA; cdr3_aa: CASSIPGTEAFF; cdr3_nt: TGTGCCAGTAGTATTCCGGGGACTGAAGCTTTCTTT
v_call: TRBV4-1; j_call: TRBJ2-1; clone_size: NA; d_call: NA; cdr3_aa: CASSQFQAAGSYNEQFF; cdr3_nt: TGCGCCAGCAGCCAATTCCAAGCAGCGGGCTCCTACAATGAGCAGTTCTTC
v_call: TRBV19; j_call: TRBJ1-6; clone_size: NA; d_call: NA; cdr3_aa: CASSPWASSYNSPLHF; cdr3_nt: TGTGCCAGTAGTCCCTGGGCGAGCTCCTATAATTCACCCCTCCACTTT
v_call: TRBV7-9; j_call: TRBJ2-5; clone_size: NA; d_call: NA; cdr3_aa: CASSLALGEQTQYF; cdr3_nt: TGTGCCAGCAGCTTAGCGCTCGGGGAACAGACCCAGTACTTC
v_call: TRBV29-1; j_call: TRBJ2-1; clone_size: NA; d_call: NA; cdr3_aa: CSVEERGSEQFF; cdr3_nt: TGCAGCGTTGAAGAGAGGGGTAGTGAGCAGTTCTTC
v_call: TRBV5-1; j_call: TRBJ2-2; clone_size: NA; d_call: TRBD1; cdr3_aa: CASSTQGERTGELFF; cdr3_nt: TGCGCCAGCAGCACACAGGGGGAGCGGACCGGGGAGCTGTTTTTT
v_call: TRBV5-1; j_call: TRBJ1-1; clone_size: NA; d_call: TRBD1; cdr3_aa: CASSLGRGTGEAFF; cdr3_nt: TGCGCCAGCAGCTTGGGGCGGGGGACAGGGGAAGCTTTCTTT
v_call: TRBV27; j_call: TRBJ1-1; clone_size: NA; d_call: TRBD1; cdr3_aa: CASSFSTGTGYEAFF; cdr3_nt: TGTGCCAGCAGTTTTTCAACCGGGACAGGGTATGAAGCTTTCTTT
v_call: TRBV19; j_call: TRBJ2-2; clone_size: NA; d_call: NA; cdr3_aa: CASLLANTGELFF; cdr3_nt: TGTGCCAGCCTACTTGCGAACACCGGGGAGCTGTTTTTT
v_call: TRBV6-1; j_call: TRBJ1-2; clone_size: NA; d_call: NA; cdr3_aa: CASSEWQEGYGYTF; cdr3_nt: TGTGCCAGCAGTGAGTGGCAGGAGGGCTATGGCTACACCTTC
v_call: TRBV18; j_call: TRBJ2-3; clone_size: NA; d_call: NA; cdr3_aa: CASSPEVGTDTQYF; cdr3_nt: TGTGCCAGCTCACCGGAGGTTGGCACAGATACGCAGTATTTT
v_call: TRBV24-1; j_call: TRBJ2-7; clone_size: NA; d_call: TRBD1; cdr3_aa: CATSDRDSQRNEQYF; cdr3_nt: TGTGCCACCAGTGATCGGGACAGCCAACGTAACGAGCAGTACTTC
v_call: TRBV9; j_call: TRBJ1-1; clone_size: NA; d_call: NA; cdr3_aa: CASSVVRDGFTMNTEAFF; cdr3_nt: TGTGCCAGCAGCGTAGTCCGGGACGGGTTCACCATGAACACTGAAGCTTTCTTT
v_call: TRBV5-5; j_call: TRBJ2-7; clone_size: NA; d_call: TRBD1; cdr3_aa: CASSSRGQGSVEQYF; cdr3_nt: TGTGCCAGCAGTTCGCGAGGACAGGGATCCGTCGAGCAGTACTTC
v_call: TRBV6-2/TRBV6-3; j_call: TRBJ2-5; clone_size: NA; d_call: NA; cdr3_aa: CASSALQETQYF; cdr3_nt: TGTGCCAGCAGTGCTCTGCAAGAGACCCAGTACTTC
v_call: TRBV19; j_call: TRBJ2-3; clone_size: NA; d_call: NA; cdr3_aa: CASSIQRLSTDTQYF; cdr3_nt: TGTGCCAGTAGTATTCAGCGTTTAAGCACAGATACGCAGTATTTT
v_call: TRBV7-8; j_call: TRBJ1-3; clone_size: NA; d_call: TRBD1; cdr3_aa: CASSWDRVGNTIYF; cdr3_nt: TGTGCCAGCAGCTGGGACAGGGTTGGAAACACCATATATTTT